This T cell receptor beta chain was identified in a study of T-cell memory formation after mild COVID-19. The CDR3 totals 14 residues. The ends were cut back, 5 bases at V and 9 bases at J, with 19 bases in the middle. TCRdb itself ran the 5' RACE reads through MiXCR, one entry per CDR3 protein. There are hundreds of thousands of distinct CDR3 sequences in the sample; around 27% occur only once, and 9.5% to 15% lies in the top ten. Sequenced material: PBMCs or a T cell subset sorted from them (not recorded which). The V call is TRBV12-3 or TRBV12-4, the J call TRBJ1-1; D gene uncertain. The receptor was isolated from an adult woman who had mild COVID-19 (a few samples of this study predate the infection). Cell type and time point are not known. CDR3 region: CASSAVRRVGKAFF. CDR3 in DNA: TGTGCCAGCAGTGCCGTACGGAGGGTCGGGAAAGCTTTCTTT.